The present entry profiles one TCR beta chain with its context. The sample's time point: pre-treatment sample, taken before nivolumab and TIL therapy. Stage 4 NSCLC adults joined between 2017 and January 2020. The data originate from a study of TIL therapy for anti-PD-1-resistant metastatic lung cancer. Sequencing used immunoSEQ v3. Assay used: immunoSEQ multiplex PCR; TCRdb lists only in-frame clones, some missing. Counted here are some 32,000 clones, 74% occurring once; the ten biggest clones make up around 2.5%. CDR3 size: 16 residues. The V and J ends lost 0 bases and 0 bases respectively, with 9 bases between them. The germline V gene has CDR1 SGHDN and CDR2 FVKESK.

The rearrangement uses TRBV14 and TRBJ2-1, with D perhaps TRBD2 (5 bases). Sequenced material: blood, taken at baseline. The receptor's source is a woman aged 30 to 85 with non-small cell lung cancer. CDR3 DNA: TGTGCCAGCAGCCAAGAAGGGAGATACTCCTACAATGAGCAGTTCTTC. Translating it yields CASSQEGRYSYNEQFF.